This T cell receptor (delta chain) was sequenced during a study of Vδ1+ human thymocytes. Study results and caveats: Despite high sort purity, roughly 20% of thymic T cell receptor delta sequences were Vdelta2. In the thymus, TRG and TRD repertoires looked highly polyclonal with Gaussian CDR3 lengths. Many TRG clonotypes were shared between donors; TRD repertoires were essentially private.

The sorted cells were CD3+ Vdelta1+ Vdelta2- thymocytes from alphabeta-depleted thymus. Between about 98% and 99.6% of sorted thymocytes were Vdelta1+. Extracted RNA was reverse transcribed into cDNA. Multiplex PCR used pooled V-gene forward primers and a constant-region reverse primer to amplify CDR3s. TCRdb re-called clones from the multiplex PCR reads using CATT. The sample has just under 55,000 delta-chain clones; 15% to 20% are singletons. Trimming took off 5 bases at V and 2 bases at J, with 6 bases between the two ends. The CDR3 has 12 amino acids. Germline CDR1 reads TSWWSYY; CDR2 reads QGS. Comments on this clone: Its antigen is unidentified.

The sample taken for sequencing was Vdelta1+ gamma-delta thymocytes from the thymus. Subset here: FACS-sorted CD3+ TCRalphabeta- TCRVdelta1+ TCRVdelta2- thymocytes. This TCR was sampled from a boy less than two years old who had congenital heart surgery. The chain is built from TRDV1 and TRDJ1, with D perhaps TRDD3 (5 bases). The CDR3 DNA is TGTGCTCTTGGGAGGGGAACCGATAAACTCATCTTT. Its protein product is CALGRGTDKLIF.